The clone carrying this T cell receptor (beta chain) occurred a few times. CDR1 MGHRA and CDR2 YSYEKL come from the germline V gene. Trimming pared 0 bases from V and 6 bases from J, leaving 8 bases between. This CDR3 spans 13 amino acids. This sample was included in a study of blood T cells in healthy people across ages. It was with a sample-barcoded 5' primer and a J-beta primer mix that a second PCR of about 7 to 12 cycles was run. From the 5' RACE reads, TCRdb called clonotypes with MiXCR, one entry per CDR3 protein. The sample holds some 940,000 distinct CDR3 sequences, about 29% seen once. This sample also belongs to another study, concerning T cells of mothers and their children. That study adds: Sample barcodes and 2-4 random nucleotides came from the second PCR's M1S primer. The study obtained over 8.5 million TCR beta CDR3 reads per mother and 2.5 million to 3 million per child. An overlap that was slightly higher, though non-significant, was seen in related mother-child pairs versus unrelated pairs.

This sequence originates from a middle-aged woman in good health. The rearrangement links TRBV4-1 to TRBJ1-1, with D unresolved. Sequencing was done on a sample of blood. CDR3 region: CASSQERRSEAFF. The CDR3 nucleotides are TGCGCCAGCAGCCAAGAGAGACGGTCTGAAGCTTTCTTT.